This T cell receptor (beta chain) was sequenced in a study (dated by TCRdb to about 2015). In terms of the full investigation: The study examined whether tumor-infiltrating Tregs in breast cancer are drawn from blood Tregs or arise in situ by conversion from other CD4+ T cell subsets. Study-level results and caveats: The TCR gene usage of tumor memory CD4+ T cells clustered together with blood and lymph node memory CD4+ cells and with lymph node naive CD4+ cells. Tumor-infiltrating Treg TCR alpha and beta sequences overlapped most with tumor naive CD4+ T cells, then with blood naive CD4+ T cells. The validation in the larger cohort was limited to a single TCR beta V-J rearrangement instead of whole repertoires.

This clonotype was observed a few times. What antigen it recognizes has not been identified. It has no much larger one-base neighbor in the sample; base qualities were not kept. CDR1 and CDR2 were assigned from the germline V gene (reference sequence) as DFQATT and SNEGSKA. The junction shows trimming of 0 bases on V and 5 bases on J, and the gene matches do not reach 7 bases of it. The cysteine opens and the phenylalanine closes a CDR3 of 16 amino acids. Kept here is only the CDR3 DNA, which spans 48 bases and is read in frame from base 1. Cells that were CD4+CD25+CD127-/low were isolated as Tregs. Tregs, naive and memory CD4+ T cells from tumor, blood and ipsilateral draining lymph nodes of five breast cancer patients underwent full-length TCR alpha and beta sequencing. Tumor tissue and lymph nodes obtained by ipsilateral axillary dissection were perfused with PBS, cut into small pieces and digested using collagenase I and hyaluronidase. Ficoll density gradient centrifugation was used to isolate mononuclear cells from either lymph nodes or less than 55 ml of peripheral blood. Sorted cell populations were confirmed by FACS to exceed 90% purity.

Full-length TCR variable regions were amplified by 5' RACE PCR using constant-region reverse primers, and then by semi-nested PCR using Nested Universal Primer A. Using the ReliaPrep RNA Cell Miniprep System, total RNA was extracted, and the SMARTer RACE 5'/3' Kit was then used to reverse transcribe the RNA into 5'RACE-ready cDNA. Full-length TCR alpha and beta libraries were barcoded with multiplex adaptors and sequenced on an Illumina MiSeq. Per the original workflow: For each of nine subset-tissue groups, sequencing data from the five patients were pooled, and the groups were compared by unsupervised clustering of TCR gene usage. The Morisita-Horn index, with shared sequences weighted by their contribution to each repertoire, was used to calculate repertoire similarity. In TCRdb, the public reads were trimmed at Q25 with fastp and aligned with MiXCR, with productive beta chains retained. Rows merge per CDR3 protein into single entries with the most common DNA and genes. Here the V and J calls rest on TCRdb's processing, not on the authors' analysis. The sample includes about 43,000 distinct CDR3 sequences, with roughly a fifth observed a single time. Approximately 4.5% of the sample belongs to the ten largest clones.

Sequences were obtained from Tregs sorted from a lymph node. Recombination linked TRBV20-1 to TRBJ1-6, and TRBD1 aligns with 7 junction nucleotides. The TCR was taken from a female donor with breast cancer. The bases read TGCAGTGCTAGAGATAGTAGGACAGGAGATAATTCACCCCTCCACTTT. This codes for CSARDSRTGDNSPLHF.